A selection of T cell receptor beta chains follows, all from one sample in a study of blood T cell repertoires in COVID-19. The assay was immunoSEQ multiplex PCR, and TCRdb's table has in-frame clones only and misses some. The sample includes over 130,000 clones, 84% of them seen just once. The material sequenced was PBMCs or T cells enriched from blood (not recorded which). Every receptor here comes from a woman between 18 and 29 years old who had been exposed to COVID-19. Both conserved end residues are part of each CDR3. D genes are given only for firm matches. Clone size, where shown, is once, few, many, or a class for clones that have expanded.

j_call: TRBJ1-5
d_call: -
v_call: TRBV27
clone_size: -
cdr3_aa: CASSSRAGGNQPQHF
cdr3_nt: TGTGCCAGCAGTTCTCGGGCCGGGGGCAATCAGCCCCAGCATTTT

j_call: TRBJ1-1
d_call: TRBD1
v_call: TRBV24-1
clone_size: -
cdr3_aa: CATSDPGTGDTEAFF
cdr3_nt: TGTGCCACCAGTGATCCCGGGACAGGGGACACTGAAGCTTTCTTT

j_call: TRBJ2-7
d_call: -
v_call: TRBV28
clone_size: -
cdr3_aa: CASSSQGHPVSYEQYF
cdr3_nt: TGTGCCAGCAGCTCCCAGGGACACCCGGTATCCTACGAGCAGTACTTC

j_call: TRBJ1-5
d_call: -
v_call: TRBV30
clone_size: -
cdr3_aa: CAWSNRDDQPQHF
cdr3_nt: TGTGCCTGGAGTAACAGGGACGATCAGCCCCAGCATTTT

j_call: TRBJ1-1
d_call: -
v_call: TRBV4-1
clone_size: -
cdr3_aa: CASSQAIPGLTMNTEAFF
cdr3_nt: TGCGCCAGCAGCCAGGCGATACCGGGACTTACCATGAACACTGAAGCTTTCTTT

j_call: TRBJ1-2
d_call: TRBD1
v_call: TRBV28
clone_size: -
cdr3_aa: CASSTQGAIKGYTF
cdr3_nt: TGTGCCAGCAGTACACAGGGGGCGATTAAAGGCTACACCTTC

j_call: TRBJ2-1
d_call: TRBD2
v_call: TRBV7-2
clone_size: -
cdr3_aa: CASSLKSGLAGVNYNEQFF
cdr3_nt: TGTGCCAGCAGCTTGAAATCGGGACTAGCGGGAGTTAACTACAATGAGCAGTTCTTC

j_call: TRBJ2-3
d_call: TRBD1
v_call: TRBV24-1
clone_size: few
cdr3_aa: CATSARDSDTDTQYF
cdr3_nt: TGTGCCACCAGTGCACGGGACAGCGACACAGATACGCAGTATTTT

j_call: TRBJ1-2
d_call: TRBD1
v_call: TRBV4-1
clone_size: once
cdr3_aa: CASSQGPTGGAYGYTF
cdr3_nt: TGCGCCAGCAGCCAAGGACCGACAGGGGGCGCCTATGGCTACACCTTC

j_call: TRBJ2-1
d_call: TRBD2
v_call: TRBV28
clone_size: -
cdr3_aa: CASSLVGFTSGSYNEQFF
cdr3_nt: TGTGCCAGCAGTTTAGTTGGGTTTACTAGCGGGAGTTACAATGAGCAGTTCTTC

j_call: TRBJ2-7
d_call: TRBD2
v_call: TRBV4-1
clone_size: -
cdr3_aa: CASSQLAGVGYEQYF
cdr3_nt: TGCGCCAGCAGCCAACTAGCGGGAGTCGGCTACGAGCAGTACTTC

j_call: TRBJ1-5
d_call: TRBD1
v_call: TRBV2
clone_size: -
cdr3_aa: CASGDRGNQPQHF
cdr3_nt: TGTGCCAGCGGGGACAGGGGTAATCAGCCCCAGCATTTT

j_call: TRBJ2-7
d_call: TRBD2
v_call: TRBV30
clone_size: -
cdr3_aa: CAWRDKFGGSPRYEQYF
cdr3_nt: TGTGCCTGGAGGGACAAGTTTGGCGGGAGCCCTCGTTACGAGCAGTACTTC

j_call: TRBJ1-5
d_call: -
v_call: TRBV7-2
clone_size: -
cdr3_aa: CASSSRVGNQPQHF
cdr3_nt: TGTGCCAGCAGCTCCAGGGTCGGTAATCAGCCCCAGCATTTT

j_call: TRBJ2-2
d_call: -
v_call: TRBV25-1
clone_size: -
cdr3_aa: CASSGRGTVYSPGELFF
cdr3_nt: TGTGCCAGCAGTGGCCGCGGGACGGTCTACTCACCCGGGGAGCTGTTTTTT

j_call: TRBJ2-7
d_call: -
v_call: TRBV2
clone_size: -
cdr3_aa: CAGKVGSPRDEQYF
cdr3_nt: TGTGCCGGGAAAGTAGGGTCCCCGCGGGACGAGCAGTACTTC

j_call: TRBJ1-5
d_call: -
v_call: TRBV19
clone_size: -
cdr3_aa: CASSIRGDQPQHF
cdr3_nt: TGTGCCAGTAGTATTCGCGGTGATCAGCCCCAGCATTTT

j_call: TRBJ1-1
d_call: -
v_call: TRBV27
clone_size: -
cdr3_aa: CASRFQGLNTEAFF
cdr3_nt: TGTGCCAGCAGATTTCAGGGATTGAACACTGAAGCTTTCTTT

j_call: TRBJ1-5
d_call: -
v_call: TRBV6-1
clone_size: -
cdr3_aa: CASSEAFNGPQHF
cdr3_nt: TGTGCCAGCAGTGAAGCGTTTAACGGGCCCCAGCATTTT

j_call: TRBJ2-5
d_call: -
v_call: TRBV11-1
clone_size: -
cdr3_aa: CASSLVGVRKETQYF
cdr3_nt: TGTGCCAGCAGCTTAGTTGGAGTGCGTAAGGAGACCCAGTACTTC

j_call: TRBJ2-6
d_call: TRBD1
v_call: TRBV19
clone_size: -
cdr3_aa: CASSTRTGTPSGANVLTF
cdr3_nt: TGTGCCAGTAGTACGCGGACAGGGACGCCCTCTGGGGCCAACGTCCTGACTTTC

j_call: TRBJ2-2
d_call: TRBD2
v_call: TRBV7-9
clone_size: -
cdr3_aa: CASSHRGRDTGELFF
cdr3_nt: TGTGCCAGCAGCCATCGCGGGAGGGATACCGGGGAGCTGTTTTTT

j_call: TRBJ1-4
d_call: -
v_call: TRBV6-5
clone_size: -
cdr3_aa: CASTPGGLSNEKLFF
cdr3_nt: TGTGCCAGCACCCCCGGAGGGTTGTCTAATGAAAAACTGTTTTTT

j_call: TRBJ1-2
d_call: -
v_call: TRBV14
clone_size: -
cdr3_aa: CASSRVNPRDSANYGYTF
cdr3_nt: TGTGCCAGCAGCCGCGTCAATCCTCGGGACTCAGCTAACTATGGCTACACCTTC

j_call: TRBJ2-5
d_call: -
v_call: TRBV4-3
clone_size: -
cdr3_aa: CASSQILAQETQYF
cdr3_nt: TGCGCCAGCAGCCAAATACTAGCACAAGAGACCCAGTACTTC

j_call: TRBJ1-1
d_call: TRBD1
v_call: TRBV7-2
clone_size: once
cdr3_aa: CASSQTGWSEAFF
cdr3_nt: TGTGCCAGCAGTCAGACAGGGTGGTCTGAAGCTTTCTTT

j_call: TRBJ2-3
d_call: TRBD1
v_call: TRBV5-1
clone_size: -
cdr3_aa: CASSGQATTDTQYF
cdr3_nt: TGCGCCAGCAGCGGACAGGCGACCACAGATACGCAGTATTTT

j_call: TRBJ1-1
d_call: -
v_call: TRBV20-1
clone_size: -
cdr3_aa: CTKNTEAFF
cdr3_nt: TGCACCAAGAACACTGAAGCTTTCTTT

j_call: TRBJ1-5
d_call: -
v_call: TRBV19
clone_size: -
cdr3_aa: CATNLGQTNGHQPQHF
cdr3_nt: TGTGCCACCAACCTCGGACAGACTAACGGGCATCAGCCCCAGCATTTT

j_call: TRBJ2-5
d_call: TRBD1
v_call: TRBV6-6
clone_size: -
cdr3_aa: CASSYGQGGETQYF
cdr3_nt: TGTGCCAGCAGTTACGGACAGGGTGGGGAGACCCAGTACTTC

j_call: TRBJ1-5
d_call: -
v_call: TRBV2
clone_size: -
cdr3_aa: CASRGGGITGSNQPQHF
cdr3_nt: TGTGCCAGCAGGGGAGGGGGAATTACAGGCAGCAATCAGCCCCAGCATTTT

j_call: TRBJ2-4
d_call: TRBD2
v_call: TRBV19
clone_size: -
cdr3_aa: CASSDGRAAKNIQYF
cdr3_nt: TGTGCCAGTAGTGACGGGAGGGCGGCCAAAAACATTCAGTACTTC

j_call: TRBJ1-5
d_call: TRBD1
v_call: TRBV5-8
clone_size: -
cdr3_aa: CASSLADRGVRQPQHF
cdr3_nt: TGTGCCAGCAGCTTGGCCGACAGGGGAGTTAGACAGCCCCAGCATTTT

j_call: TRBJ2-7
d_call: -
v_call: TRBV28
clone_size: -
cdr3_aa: CASRARGYEQYF
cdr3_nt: TGTGCCAGCAGAGCCAGGGGATACGAGCAGTACTTC

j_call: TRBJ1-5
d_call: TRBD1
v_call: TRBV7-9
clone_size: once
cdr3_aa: CASSPGQGDQPQHF
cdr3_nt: TGTGCCAGCAGCCCTGGACAGGGCGATCAGCCCCAGCATTTT

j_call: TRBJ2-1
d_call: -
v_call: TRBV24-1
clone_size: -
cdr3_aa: CATSDLLESSYNEQFF
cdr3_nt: TGTGCCACCAGTGATTTGCTCGAGAGCTCCTACAATGAGCAGTTCTTC

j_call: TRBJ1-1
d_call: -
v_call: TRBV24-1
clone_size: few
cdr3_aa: CALIGGPVVTEAFF
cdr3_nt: TGTGCCCTCATTGGAGGGCCGGTTGTCACTGAAGCTTTCTTT

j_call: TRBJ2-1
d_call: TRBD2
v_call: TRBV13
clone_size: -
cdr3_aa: CASSTALGAGSYNEQFF
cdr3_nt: TGTGCCAGCAGCACAGCTCTCGGAGCGGGGTCCTACAATGAGCAGTTCTTC

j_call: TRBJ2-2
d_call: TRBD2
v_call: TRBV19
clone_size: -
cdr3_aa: CASSPAGGGISGELFF
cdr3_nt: TGTGCCAGTAGTCCGGCGGGGGGCGGGATCAGCGGGGAGCTGTTTTTT

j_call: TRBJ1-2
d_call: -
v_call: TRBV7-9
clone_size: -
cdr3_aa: CASSLPDLGGPNYGYTF
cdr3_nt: TGTGCCAGCAGCCTACCCGACTTGGGGGGGCCTAACTATGGCTACACCTTC

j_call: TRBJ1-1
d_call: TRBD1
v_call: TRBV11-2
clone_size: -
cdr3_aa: CASSRQGDGTEAFF
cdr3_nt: TGTGCCAGCAGCCGTCAGGGGGATGGCACTGAAGCTTTCTTT